This T cell receptor (beta chain) was observed in a study of blood T cell repertoires in COVID-19. On the study more broadly: Italy, Spain and the United States were the sources of the convalescent and acute COVID-19 samples. The analysed material was cDNA or gDNA that came from T cells, B-cell-depleted T cells, or PBMCs.

Per the original data handling: Amplification from reference gene primers served as the basis for estimated nucleated cell counts. This table comes from immunoSEQ multiplex PCR, and its TCRdb copy is limited to in-frame clones, with some not included. That table is the source of V, J and clone size, and D and trimming were worked out from the DNA. The data contain about 17,000 clones, 85% to 95% of them seen just once; the ten biggest clones take up 5% to 7%. Germline values: CDR1 LNHNV, CDR2 YYDKDF (reference sequence). The V and J ends lost 0 bases and 1 base respectively, with 9 bases between them. The CDR3 is made up of 15 amino acids. This clone appeared once.

This chain connects TRBV15 to TRBJ1-1; D possibly corresponds to TRBD1 (6 bases). The clonotype comes from a human donor in a cohort sampled during active COVID-19. Sample: peripheral blood. CDR3 protein: CATSRDLGGNTEAFF. The CDR3 nucleotides read TGTGCCACCAGCAGAGATCTAGGGGGGAACACTGAAGCTTTCTTT. Drawing the rest from reference TRBV15 and TRBJ1-1, the complete variable domain is DAMVIQNPRYQVTQFGKPVTLSCSQTLNHNVMYWYQQKSSQAPKLLFHYYDKDFNNEADTPDNFQSRRPNTSFCFLDIRSPGLGDTAMYLCATSRDLGGNTEAFFGQGTRLTVV.